One T cell receptor beta chain is described in this entry. Per the germline V gene, CDR1 is MNHEY and CDR2 is SMNVEV (reference sequence). CDR3 length: 14 residues. The entry originates in a study of T cells expressing NK-cell markers. TCRdb processed the 5' RACE reads again and assigns one entry to each CDR3 protein, with no DNA. The sample yields about 170,000 distinct CDR3 sequences, of which the top ten take up around 21%. This sequence joins TRBV27 and TRBJ2-7. Specimen: blood T cells: a sorted CD56 or NKG2C T cell subset, CD4+ or CD8+ T cells, or bulk PBMC T cells (not recorded which). The sequence derives from a man aged 18-70 years in good health. The chain's CDR3 is CASSLRQWVDEQYF.